A single sample gave rise to the 29 T cell receptor beta chains below, sequenced in a study of T cell responses to AZD1222 COVID-19 vaccine. Only in-frame clones appear in the TCRdb table, and some are missing; sequencing was by immunoSEQ multiplex PCR. The sample holds about 160,000 clones, around 93% seen once. The sample here was peripheral blood, taken on day 0 of AZD1222 vaccination. Source of these receptors: an adult in good health.

The chain joins TRBV27 to TRBJ1-5, with TRBD1 identical over 10 bases. Germline trimming cut 10 bases from V and 6 bases from J; bases unmatched to any gene: 9. In germline, CDR1 is MNHEY, CDR2 SMNVEV (reference sequence). The length of the CDR3 is 14 residues. CDR3 coding DNA: TGTGCCACACGCGGGACAGGGGTGACTCAGCCCCAGCATTTT. Protein product: CATRGTGVTQPQHF.

The CDR3 DNA reads as TGCGCCAGCAGCCAGGGTCCGGGACAGGGGATGGAGGGCTACACCTTC. Its translation is CASSQGPGQGMEGYTF. The V and J genes are TRBV4-1 and TRBJ1-2, with 10 bases identical to TRBD1. Germline lookup yields CDR1 MGHRA and CDR2 YSYEKL. This CDR3 has 16 residues. The V segment lost 3 bases and the J segment 8 bases; nucleotides outside the gene matches: 12.

This chain uses TRBV4-1 with TRBJ1-2; D is unclear. Trimming took off 7 bases at V and 8 bases at J, with 14 bases between the two ends. Germline V gene data show CDR1 as MGHRA and CDR2 as YSYEKL. This CDR3 has 12 residues. The CDR3 DNA reads as TGCGCCAGCACTTCTGGACTCGGGGGCTACACCTTC. This translates into CASTSGLGGYTF.

The chain recombines TRBV19 with TRBJ2-7, with D unresolved. There are 13 residues in the CDR3. CDR1 is LNHDA, CDR2 SQIVND, per germline (reference sequence). V lost 3 bases to trimming and J lost 1 base, with 7 bases between them. CDR3 sequence: CASSMGRSYEQYF. As DNA, the CDR3 is TGTGCCAGTAGTATGGGAAGGTCCTACGAGCAGTACTTC.

This clone was seen just once. The gene calls are TRBV6-5 and TRBJ1-5, with 11 bases fitting TRBD1. The CDR3 contains 15 residues. Germline CDR1 and CDR2: MNHEY and SVGAGI. V was pared by 5 bases and J by 4 bases, with 4 bases of the junction left unmatched. Here the CDR3 DNA reads TGTGCCAGCAGTCCCGGGACAGGGGGGAATCAGCCCCAGCATTTT. It specifies CASSPGTGGNQPQHF.

This chain joins TRBV9 and TRBJ2-1, with 13 bases fitting TRBD2. Looked up from germline, CDR1 is SGDLS and CDR2 is YYNGEE. There are 16 residues in the CDR3. The V segment lost 6 bases and the J segment 1 base; nucleotides outside the gene matches: 4. The CDR3 DNA is TGTGCCAGCACGACTAGCGGGGGGTTGTCCTACAATGAGCAGTTCTTC. Translation: CASTTSGGLSYNEQFF.

This clone was found a few times. This rearrangement joins TRBV21-1 to TRBJ1-6. TRBV21-1 is designated a pseudogene. The CDR3 covers 18 residues. Here the CDR3 reads CASYKAKRRSSYNSPLHF. CDR3 DNA sequence: TGTGCCAGCTATAAAGCTAAAAGGAGGAGCTCCTATAATTCACCCCTCCACTTT.

This chain links TRBV6-5 with TRBJ2-4; D remains ambiguous. Germline V CDR1 and CDR2: MNHEY, SVGAGI. Trimming took off 6 bases at V and 0 bases at J, with 6 bases between the two ends. The CDR3 is made up of 13 amino acids. The CDR3: CASRQLAKNIQYF. CDR3 nucleotide sequence: TGTGCCAGCAGGCAGTTAGCCAAAAACATTCAGTACTTC.

The J gene is TRBJ1-1, the V gene TRBV14; possible D gene TRBD1, 6 bases. Trimming took 3 bases from V and 1 from J, leaving 9 bases between them. The length of the CDR3 is 14 residues. CDR1 is SGHDN, CDR2 FVKESK, per germline. The CDR3 is CASSHRGRNTEAFF. CDR3 DNA sequence: TGTGCCAGCAGCCATCGGGGGCGGAACACTGAAGCTTTCTTT.

This clone occurred once. The chain recombines TRBV7-3 with TRBJ2-3; TRBD1 matches at 10 bases. In germline, CDR1 is SGHTA, CDR2 FQGTGA. The V gene end was trimmed by 3 bases and the J gene end by 4 bases; junction bases not matched to a gene: 4. The CDR3 consists of 15 residues. The CDR3 here is CASSFDRGQADTQYF. In DNA, the CDR3 is TGTGCCAGCAGCTTCGACAGGGGGCAGGCAGATACGCAGTATTTT. Supplemented by reference TRBV7-3 and TRBJ2-3, the full variable domain reads GAGVSQTPSNKVTEKGKYVELRCDPISGHTALYWYRQSLGQGPEFLIYFQGTGAADDSGLPNDRFFAVRPEGSVSTLKIQRTERGDSAVYLCASSFDRGQADTQYFGPGTRLTVL.

This chain joins TRBV9 and TRBJ2-1, with unresolved D. The length of the CDR3 is 12 residues. The germline gives CDR1 SGDLS, CDR2 YYNGEE. The V gene lost 0 bases and the J gene lost 4 bases, with 2 bases spanning the gap. CDR3 loop: CASSVGYNEQFF. CDR3 bases: TGTGCCAGCAGCGTAGGATACAATGAGCAGTTCTTC.

The chain joins TRBV5-1 to TRBJ1-3; weak D call: TRBD1 (6 bases). The V gene's germline CDR1 is SGHRS and CDR2 YFSETQ. The CDR3 has 16 residues. With 4 bases removed from V and 3 bases from J, the gap between germline ends came to 17 bases. CDR3 residues: CASSSTGLSVGNTIYF. In nucleotides, the CDR3 is TGCGCCAGCAGCAGTACAGGGCTTAGTGTTGGAAACACCATATATTTT.

V is TRBV5-1 and J is TRBJ2-7; 8 bases agree with TRBD2. The CDR3 is made up of 13 amino acids. V was pared by 2 bases and J by 5 bases, with 3 bases of the junction left unmatched. Germline-derived CDR1 and CDR2 are SGHRS and YFSETQ. CDR3 sequence: CASSFGGANEQYF. The CDR3 bases are TGCGCCAGCAGCTTCGGGGGGGCGAACGAGCAGTACTTC.

This clone was seen once. The chain combines TRBV23-1 with TRBJ1-3; TRBD1 is a possible D gene (5 bases). TRBV23-1 counts as an open reading frame of uncertain function. The CDR3 is 13 amino acids. V lost 7 bases and J 4 bases, leaving 11 bases between the germline ends. The CDR3 nucleotides are TGCGCCAGCAAGGGGACGGGGGGAAACACCATATATTTT. It codes for CASKGTGGNTIYF.

This clone was seen only once. The chain links TRBV24-1 to TRBJ2-5; D gene unclear. Trimming took off 4 bases at V and 5 bases at J, with 10 bases between the two ends. The CDR3 totals 13 residues. Germline CDR1 and CDR2: KGHDR and SFDVKD. The CDR3 spells CATSDATSETQYF. CDR3 nucleotides: TGTGCCACCAGTGACGCAACAAGCGAGACCCAGTACTTC.

The table lists this clone with a few counts. The chain couples TRBV30 to TRBJ1-6, with 10 bases matching TRBD1. The trim removed 1 base at V and 7 bases at J, leaving 4 bases unmatched. Germline V lookup: CDR1 GTSNPN, CDR2 SVGIG (reference sequence). This CDR3 is built from 15 residues. The CDR3 DNA is TGTGCCTGGAGTGGGGGGACAGGGGAGAATTCACCCCTCCACTTT. Its protein product is CAWSGGTGENSPLHF.

CDR3 protein: CASSPFGGGPRFSNYGYTF. In DNA form, the CDR3 reads TGTGCCAGCAGTCCTTTTGGGGGGGGTCCGAGATTCTCTAACTATGGCTACACCTTC. The rearrangement uses TRBV2 and TRBJ1-2; D is perhaps TRBD1 (5 bases). The germline CDR1 and CDR2 sequences are SNHLY and FYNNEI. V was pared by 5 bases and J by 0 bases, with 25 bases between. The CDR3 has 19 residues.

The V call is TRBV2, the J call TRBJ1-2; D ambiguous. V dropped 8 bases and J dropped 5 bases, with 9 bases sitting between them. CDR1 is SNHLY and CDR2 is FYNNEI in the germline V gene. This CDR3 has 11 residues. The CDR3 sequence is CASVAEYGYTF. For the CDR3, the DNA is TGTGCCAGCGTCGCCGAATATGGCTACACCTTC.

The rearrangement joins TRBV5-1 to TRBJ2-2, with TRBD2 matching over 7 bases. V shed 7 bases, J shed 4 bases, and the junction held 7 bases outside the gene matches. Germline V CDR1 and CDR2: SGHRS, YFSETQ. The CDR3 loop spans 14 amino acids. CDR3 protein: CASQRDRGTGELFF. In DNA, the CDR3 is TGCGCCAGCCAGCGGGACCGGGGCACCGGGGAGCTGTTTTTT.

The chain uses TRBV7-8 and TRBJ1-5; 8 bases match TRBD1. Germline values: CDR1 SGHVS, CDR2 FQNEAQ. After removal of 4 bases from V and 7 bases from J, the junction contained 6 bases not matched to a gene. This CDR3 contains 14 residues. The CDR3 bases are TGTGCCAGCAGCTCGGACAGGGTGGGACAGCCCCAGCATTTT. Amino acids: CASSSDRVGQPQHF.

The rearrangement links TRBV7-8 to TRBJ2-7; 8 bases line up with TRBD2. The CDR3 covers 15 residues. The V gene end was trimmed by 4 bases and the J gene end by 5 bases; junction bases not matched to a gene: 10. Germline V CDR1 and CDR2: SGHVS, FQNEAQ. The CDR3 DNA reads TGTGCCAGCAGCTCGGTCACTAGCGGTCCAAACGAGCAGTACTTC. Its translation: CASSSVTSGPNEQYF. Supplemented by reference TRBV7-8 and TRBJ2-7, the full variable domain reads GAGVSQSPRYKVAKRGQDVALRCDPISGHVSLFWYQQALGQGPEFLTYFQNEAQLDKSGLPSDRFFAERPEGSVSTLKIQRTQQEDSAVYLCASSSVTSGPNEQYFGPGTRLTVT.

V gene TRBV5-1 combines with J gene TRBJ1-1; D call uncertain. CDR1 SGHRS and CDR2 YFSETQ come from the germline V gene. The CDR3 has 15 amino acids. Trimming removed 3 bases at V and 7 bases at J, with 19 bases between. The CDR3 loop reads CASSSPDGARIEAFF. CDR3 nucleotide sequence: TGCGCCAGCAGCTCCCCGGACGGAGCTAGAATTGAAGCTTTCTTT.

The rearrangement links TRBV5-6 to TRBJ2-7; tentatively, D is TRBD1 or TRBD2 (5 bases each). The V end was cut by 3 bases, the J end by 2 bases, with 12 bases between. The germline CDR1 and CDR2 sequences are SGHDT and YYEEEE. The CDR3 has 14 residues. CDR3 sequence: CASSSGTFAYEQYF. The CDR3 coding sequence is TGTGCCAGCAGCTCCGGGACGTTTGCCTACGAGCAGTACTTC.

This chain uses TRBV21-1 with TRBJ1-3; the table's D call, TRBD1, was not checked against the DNA. TRBV21-1 is termed a pseudogene. The CDR3 sequence is 14 residues long. The CDR3 here is CASSKQVPGNTIYF. The CDR3 region has the DNA TGTGCCAGCAGTAAACAGGTACCTGGAAACACCATATATTTT.

V and J are TRBV6-5 and TRBJ2-1, with TRBD2 identical over 8 bases. Trimming took 7 bases from V and 7 from J; bases not matched to a gene: 12. The CDR3 runs to 15 residues. The V gene's germline CDR1 is MNHEY and CDR2 SVGAGI. Here the CDR3 DNA reads TGTGCCAGCACTAACGGAGCGGGAGACAGAAATGAGCAGTTCTTC. Residues: CASTNGAGDRNEQFF.

This chain uses TRBV5-4 with TRBJ1-4; 8 bases are a match to TRBD1. The CDR3 length is 14 residues. The V gene end was trimmed by 0 bases and the J gene end by 7 bases; junction bases not matched to a gene: 2. CDR1 is SGHNT, CDR2 YYREEE, per germline (reference sequence). CDR3 protein: CASSLGQGREKLFF. For the CDR3, the DNA is TGTGCCAGCAGCTTGGGACAGGGGCGTGAAAAACTGTTTTTT.

The J gene is TRBJ2-7, the V gene TRBV7-2; 7 bases line up with TRBD1. CDR3 length equals 14 residues. The germline V gene has CDR1 SGHTA and CDR2 FQGNSA. Unmatched junction bases numbered 6, after V lost 5 bases and J lost 2 bases. Here the CDR3 DNA reads TGTGCCAGCAGCCCGCAACAGGGGACCTACGAGCAGTACTTC. Translation gives CASSPQQGTYEQYF.

The table lists this clone with a count of one. The rearrangement uses TRBV10-3 and TRBJ2-7, with a possible D match to TRBD2 (5 bases). Trimming left V 2 bases short and J 0 bases short, with 11 bases between. CDR1 ENHRY and CDR2 SYGVKD come from the germline V gene. The CDR3 is 15 amino acids. Here the CDR3 reads CAISEERGISYEQYF. The CDR3, as DNA: TGTGCCATCAGTGAGGAGAGAGGGATCTCCTACGAGCAGTACTTC.

V is TRBV3-1 (or the pseudogene TRBV3-2) and J is TRBJ1-5; no clear D. Per germline, CDR1 LGHDT and CDR2 YNNKEL (reference sequence). The CDR3 runs to 14 residues. The V gene lost 4 bases and the J gene lost 0 bases, with 7 bases spanning the gap. CDR3 loop: CASSLQNSNQPQHF. CDR3 sequence (DNA): TGTGCCAGCAGCCTTCAGAATAGCAATCAGCCCCAGCATTTT.